This TCR beta chain was retrieved from a study of CD8+ T cells in alopecia areata. Overall study context: Severity scores in treated patients reflected the percentage of scalp affected.

Isolated RNA was reverse transcribed into cDNA used as the sequencing template. Assay used: immunoSEQ multiplex PCR; TCRdb lists only in-frame clones, some missing. Of around 100,000 clones listed, 60% to 80% are singletons. This clone was picked up a small number of times. The CDR3 has 14 amino acids. Germline assignment: CDR1 MDHEN and CDR2 SYDVKM. Deletions cut 6 bases from V and 2 bases from J, with 11 bases between. Treatment described: oral pan-JAK inhibitor, 5-10 mg twice daily. V gene TRBV28 combines with J gene TRBJ1-5; D not resolved. The sample consisted of CD8+ T cells sorted from blood, taken at week 44, from a patient treated with tofacitinib. This clonotype was obtained from a human donor with alopecia areata. This CDR3 reads CASSPREGNQPQHF. CDR3 in DNA: TGTGCCAGCAGCCCTAGGGAGGGCAATCAGCCCCAGCATTTT.